Shown below are 5 T cell receptor beta chains from a single sample sequenced in a study of early T cells in non-severe SARS-CoV-2 infection. TCRdb reprocessed the 5' RACE reads via MiXCR and lists one record per CDR3 protein. The repertoire consists of nearly 110,000 distinct CDR3 sequences, with around 10% occurring once and the leading ten covering 6.5% to 8%. The sequenced material came from whole blood. The receptors originated from an adult who was a healthcare worker with PCR-confirmed SARS-CoV-2 infection or an uninfected control (not recorded which).

The rearrangement links TRBV4-3 to TRBJ1-4; D unclear. Trimming left V 0 bases short and J 7 bases short, with 21 bases between. The germline gives CDR1 LGHNA, CDR2 YSLEER. This CDR3 has 18 amino acids. The CDR3 DNA follows: TGCGCCAGCAGCCAAGATGGGGTGAGGATTGGGTACGGTGAAAAACTGTTTTTT. It yields the protein CASSQDGVRIGYGEKLFF.

In regard to this clonotype: One base away lies a much larger clone, so this may be a sequencing read error. The chain joins TRBV9 to TRBJ2-3, with 8 bases identical to TRBD2. The CDR3 extends over 15 amino acids. Germline V gene sequence: CDR1 SGDLS, CDR2 YYNGEE. J gave up 2 bases and V 4 bases, and 6 bases lay outside the gene matches. CDR3 sequence: CASSWALAATDTQYF. The CDR3 DNA reads TGTGCCAGCAGCTGGGCACTAGCGGCCACAGATACGCAGTATTTT.

This clonotype was recorded many times. The chain uses TRBV20-1 and TRBJ1-5; no reliable D call. V dropped 1 base and J dropped 7 bases, with 11 bases sitting between them. This CDR3 is built from 13 residues. CDR1 DFQATT and CDR2 SNEGSKA come from the germline V gene (reference sequence). The CDR3 DNA follows: TGCAGTGCTAGAGGGGGTGAGGGACAGCCCCAGCATTTT. It specifies CSARGGEGQPQHF.

The chain carries TRBV5-1 and TRBJ1-1; D uncertain. The V end was cut by 1 base, the J end by 3 bases, with 13 bases between. This CDR3 has 15 residues. Germline assignment: CDR1 SGHRS and CDR2 YFSETQ. DNA for the CDR3: TGCGCCAGCAGCTTGCAAGGTGGCGGAGACACTGAAGCTTTCTTT. As protein: CASSLQGGGDTEAFF.

This chain uses TRBV29-1 with TRBJ1-1, with 8 bases identical to TRBD1. Trimming removed 6 bases from V and 5 bases from J; junction bases left unmatched: 5. Germline V CDR1 and CDR2: SQVTM, ANQGSEA. CDR3 length: 12 residues. CDR3 DNA sequence: TGCAGCGTAGGACAGGGATATACTGAAGCTTTCTTT. Protein: CSVGQGYTEAFF. Together with reference TRBV29-1 and TRBJ1-1, the CDR3 gives the full variable domain: SAVISQKPSRDICQRGTSLTIQCQVDSQVTMMFWYRQQPGQSLTLIATANQGSEATYESGFVIDKFPISRPNLTFSTLTVSNMSPEDSSIYLCSVGQGYTEAFFGQGTRLTVV.